Following are 11 T cell receptor beta chains from one sample sequenced in a study of T cells in women clearing cervical HPV infection (dated by TCRdb to 2016 to 2019). Library preparation employed the immunoSEQ multiplex PCR assay. Imported from immuneACCESS, the table was reduced by TCRdb to in-frame sequences with V and J called. These copies leave out some clones; in studies compared against another copy, an unresolved V gene accounts for under half, and the cause of the remainder is not known. In this sample's table one finds around 17,000 clones. Of the sample, roughly a tenth is held by the ten largest clones. The specimen sequenced was blood buffy coat. These receptors originate from a woman aged 18-70 years with a cervical HPV16 infection that either progressed to CIN3+ or cleared (not recorded which).

As for this clone: The read finishes 3 residues shy of the CDR3 end, and the germline J gene is used to complete it. The same CDR3 is also encoded by other DNA sequences in this sample. V gene TRBV7-6 combines with J gene TRBJ1-3, with a weak D call TRBD1 (5 bases). V was shortened by 6 bases and J by 4 bases, with 7 bases between the two germline ends. CDR1 is SGHVS, CDR2 FNYEAQ, per germline. The CDR3 consists of 12 residues. The covered CDR3 bases are TGTGCCAGCAGATCAGGGGGAAACACC. Its protein product is CASRSGGNT. The entire CDR3 protein is CASRSGGNTIYF.

On this clone itself: The sequenced fragment ends 3 residues before the CDR3 boundary, so the rest is inferred from the germline J gene. V is TRBV24-1 and J is TRBJ2-1, with D maybe TRBD1 (6 bases). The germline V gene has CDR1 KGHDR and CDR2 SFDVKD. Trimming took off 5 bases at V and 2 bases at J, with 24 bases between the two ends. This CDR3 is built from 19 residues. CDR3 in amino acids: CATSVAGFGGGGTYNEQFF. The sequenced part of the CDR3 DNA is TGTGCCACCAGTGTCGCGGGCTTCGGTGGGGGCGGTACCTACAATGAG.

CDR3 amino acids: CSARDPGVGGYTF. The CDR3 DNA, read in part, is TGCAGTGCTAGAGACCCAGGGGTGGGTGGC. The V and J genes are TRBV20-1 and TRBJ1-2; D is perhaps TRBD1 (6 bases). The CDR3 end lies 3 residues beyond the end of the read and is filled in from the germline J gene. Trimming cost V 0 bases and J 7 bases, with 12 bases left between them. Per the germline V gene, CDR1 is DFQATT and CDR2 is SNEGSKA (reference sequence). The CDR3 loop spans 13 amino acids.

Comment on this clone: The sequence runs out 3 residues before the end of the CDR3; the remainder is reconstructed from the germline J gene. The chain uses TRBV19 and TRBJ2-5; 9 positions agree with TRBD1. J gave up 1 base and V 7 bases, and 1 base lay outside the gene matches. Germline loops: CDR1 LNHDA, CDR2 SQIVND (reference sequence). The CDR3 extends over 13 amino acids. CDR3 bases read: TGTGCCAGTACGGGACAGGGCCAAGAGACC. This gives the protein CASTGQGQET. The complete CDR3 protein is CASTGQGQETQYF.

On this clone itself: The read comes to an end 3 residues before the CDR3 does, leaving the germline J gene to fill in the end. V gene TRBV28 combines with J gene TRBJ2-1; 9 bases match TRBD2. This CDR3 spans 15 amino acids. Germline lookup yields CDR1 MDHEN and CDR2 SYDVKM. Losses at the gene ends were 4 bases for V and 8 bases for J; bases not matched to a gene: 9. CDR3 DNA (partial): TGTGCCAGCAGTTCCTCAGCTAGCGGGGAAGATGAG. Its protein product is CASSSSASGEDE. The entire CDR3 sequence reads CASSSSASGEDEQFF.

Comment on this clone: Read data end 3 residues before the CDR3 end; the end is taken from the germline J gene. The gene calls are TRBV6-2 or TRBV6-3 and TRBJ2-7; D possibly corresponds to TRBD2 (5 bases). The germline V gene encodes CDR1 MNHEY and CDR2 SVGEGT. The CDR3 is 16 amino acids. V was cut by 5 bases and J by 3 bases, with 20 bases left in between. The CDR3 loop is CASSTRPTGVRYEQYF. The DNA read from the CDR3 is TGTGCCAGCAGTACCCGCCCGACCGGGGTGCGCTACGAG.

The CDR3 reads CASSLRLSTDTQYF. CDR3 bases read: TGTGCCAGCAGCTTAAGGTTAAGCACAGATACG. The chain carries TRBV7-8 and TRBJ2-3; no clear D. The read ends 3 residues early relative to the CDR3; the germline J gene fills the gap. The V gene lost 2 bases and the J gene lost 0 bases, with 6 bases spanning the gap. Germline V gene sequence: CDR1 SGHVS, CDR2 FQNEAQ. This CDR3 contains 14 residues. Variable domain in full (rest from reference TRBV7-8 and TRBJ2-3): GAGVSQSPRYKVAKRGQDVALRCDPISGHVSLFWYQQALGQGPEFLTYFQNEAQLDKSGLPSDRFFAERPEGSVSTLKIQRTQQEDSAVYLCASSLRLSTDTQYFGPGTRLTVL.

About this clone itself: The CDR3 end lies 3 residues beyond the end of the read and is filled in from the germline J gene. The chain has TRBV11-3 and TRBJ2-1, with 8 bases lining up with TRBD1. CDR1 SGHNT and CDR2 YENEEA come from the germline V gene. V lost 4 bases to trimming and J lost 8 bases; unmatched junction nucleotides: 7. CDR3 length: 14 residues. The covered CDR3 bases are TGTGCCAGCAGCTCGGGACAGGAATGGTATGAG. This sequence encodes CASSSGQEWYE. In full, the CDR3 is CASSSGQEWYEQFF.

As regards this clone: The read ends 3 residues early relative to the CDR3; the germline J gene fills the gap. The chain links TRBV7-8 to TRBJ1-1, with no clear D. V lost 3 bases, J lost 0 bases, and 8 bases lay in between. CDR3 length: 14 residues. Germline V gives CDR1 SGHVS, CDR2 FQNEAQ. The CDR3 reads CASSFTGVNTEAFF. The sequenced CDR3 bases are TGTGCCAGCAGCTTTACCGGGGTGAACACTGAA.

As regards this clone: Read coverage stops 3 residues before the CDR3 terminus; the germline J gene supplies the remainder. This chain uses TRBV28 with TRBJ2-4, with 8 bases matching TRBD2. After removal of 3 bases from V and 9 bases from J, the junction contained 16 bases not matched to a gene. The germline V gene encodes CDR1 MDHEN and CDR2 SYDVKM. The CDR3 totals 17 residues. The CDR3: CASSLRASGGRGVIQYF. The sequenced part of the CDR3 DNA is TGTGCCAGCAGTTTGAGGGCGAGCGGGGGAAGAGGGGTCATT. Based on the CDR3 plus reference TRBV28 and TRBJ2-4, the full variable domain is DVKVTQSSRYLVKRTGEKVFLECVQDMDHENMFWYRQDPGLGLRLIYFSYDVKMKEKGDIPEGYSVSREKKERFSLILESASTNQTSMYLCASSLRASGGRGVIQYFGAGTRLSVL.

In the case of this clone: Its ends do not fully match the called genes, so a read error is possible. The CDR3 end falls 3 residues outside the read, so it is completed with the germline J gene. This chain joins TRBV6-2 or TRBV6-3 and TRBJ1-5; D gene uncertain. Germline V gene sequence: CDR1 MNHEY, CDR2 SVGEGT. The CDR3 is 15 residues long. CDR3 DNA, as far as it was read: TGTACCAGCAGTTACCAGTGGCAGTCCAATCAGCCC. It is translated as CTSSYQWQSNQP. In full, the CDR3 is CTSSYQWQSNQPQHF.